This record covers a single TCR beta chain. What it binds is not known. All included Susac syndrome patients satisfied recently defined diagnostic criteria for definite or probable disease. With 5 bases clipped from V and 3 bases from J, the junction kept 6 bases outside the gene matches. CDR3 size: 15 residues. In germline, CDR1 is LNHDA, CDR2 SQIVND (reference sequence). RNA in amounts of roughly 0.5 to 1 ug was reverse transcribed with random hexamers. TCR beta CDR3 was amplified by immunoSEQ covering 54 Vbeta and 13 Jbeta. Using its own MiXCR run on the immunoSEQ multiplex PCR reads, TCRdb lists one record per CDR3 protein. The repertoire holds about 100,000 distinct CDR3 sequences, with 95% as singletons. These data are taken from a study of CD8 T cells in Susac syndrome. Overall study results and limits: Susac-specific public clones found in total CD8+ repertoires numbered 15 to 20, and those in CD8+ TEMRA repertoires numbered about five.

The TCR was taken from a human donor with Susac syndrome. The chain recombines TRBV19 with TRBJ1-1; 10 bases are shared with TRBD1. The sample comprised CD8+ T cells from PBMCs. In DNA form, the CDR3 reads TGTGCCAGTAGTCCCCGGGGGACAGGGGACACTGAAGCTTTCTTT. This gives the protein CASSPRGTGDTEAFF.